Shown below are 2 T cell receptor beta chains from a single sample sequenced in a study of blood T cell repertoires in COVID-19. This table comes from immunoSEQ multiplex PCR, and its TCRdb copy is limited to in-frame clones, with some not included. The sample has fewer than 200,000 clones; roughly 80% are singletons. Sequencing was done on a sample of PBMCs or T cells enriched from blood (not recorded which). These TCRs come from a woman between 45 and 60 years old who had recovered from COVID-19.

The CDR3 here is CASISGTSGRGELFF. In DNA form, the CDR3 reads TGTGCCAGCATTTCCGGGACTAGCGGGAGAGGGGAGCTGTTTTTT. V gene TRBV27 combines with J gene TRBJ2-2, with TRBD2 matching over 14 bases. Germline V gene lookup returns CDR1 MNHEY and CDR2 SMNVEV (reference sequence). The CDR3 has 15 amino acids. V shed 7 bases, J shed 8 bases, and the junction held 6 bases outside the gene matches.

This rearrangement joins TRBV6-5 to TRBJ2-7; D may be TRBD2 (5 bases). Germline V gene sequence: CDR1 MNHEY, CDR2 SVGAGI. Trimming took off 6 bases at V and 9 bases at J, with 15 bases between the two ends. The CDR3 extends over 12 amino acids. The CDR3 bases are TGTGCCAGCAGATCGGACTCTCTCGGGCAGTACTTC. Its translation: CASRSDSLGQYF.